One and the same sample provided the 31 T cell receptor beta chains below, sequenced in a study of metastatic and nonmetastatic thyroid tumors. Thyroid surgery was preceded by no treatment in any patient. TCRdb reassembled clones from the PCR reads with MiXCR. The top ten clones hold approximately 16% of a sample with several thousand clones, roughly 3.5% of them seen once. Input material: tumor tissue. The receptors originated from a female donor with papillary thyroid cancer or a benign thyroid nodule (not recorded which). Some clones in this sample may be carry-over from other donors' samples.

This clone is labeled medium-sized. V and J are TRBV27 and TRBJ2-3, with 7 bases matching TRBD2. V lost 0 bases to trimming and J lost 4 bases; unmatched junction nucleotides: 7. CDR1 and CDR2 from the germline V gene are MNHEY and SMNVEV (reference sequence). The CDR3 extends over 16 amino acids. CDR3 in DNA: TGTGCCAGCAGTTTATCTGGGGGGAGGGCCGCAGATACGCAGTATTTT. It is translated as CASSLSGGRAADTQYF.

By share, this clone ranks as medium-sized (0.01 to 0.1%). CDR3 region: CASSYPAQGRREQYF. As DNA, the CDR3 is TGTGCCAGCAGTTACCCGGCACAGGGCAGGCGCGAGCAGTACTTC. This chain joins TRBV6-2 or TRBV6-3 and TRBJ2-7, with D maybe TRBD1 (6 bases). This CDR3 is 15 amino acids long. Germline V gene data show CDR1 as MNHEY and CDR2 as SVGEGT. Trimming removed 2 bases at V and 6 bases at J, with 17 bases between.

This clone has at least ten counts. This chain uses TRBV10-3 with TRBJ2-3; 10 bases are a match to TRBD2. CDR3 length equals 16 residues. Germline loops: CDR1 ENHRY, CDR2 SYGVKD. V lost 10 bases and J lost 3; bases outside the gene matches: 13. CDR3 sequence: CASLDKREGWTDTQYF. The DNA of the CDR3 is TGTGCCAGCCTCGATAAGCGGGAGGGTTGGACAGATACGCAGTATTTT.

This clone was recorded many times. One base away lies a much larger clone, so this may be a sequencing read error. Other DNA sequences within the sample encode an identical CDR3. This chain links TRBV11-2 with TRBJ2-7, with D tentatively TRBD1 or TRBD2 (5 bases each). The V and J ends lost 1 base and 9 bases respectively, with 13 bases between them. Per the germline V gene, CDR1 is SGHAT and CDR2 is FQNNGV. The CDR3 runs to 13 residues. The CDR3 is CASSLVGAHGQYF. CDR3 nucleotides: TGTGCCAGCAGCTTAGTCGGGGCTCACGGGCAGTACTTC.

This clone was seen ten or more times. This sequence joins TRBV7-2 and TRBJ2-7; D is unresolved. CDR3 length equals 13 residues. The germline V and J ends were trimmed by 3 bases and 1 base, with 7 bases remaining between them. Germline lookup yields CDR1 SGHTA and CDR2 FQGNSA. Written as DNA, the CDR3 is TGTGCCAGCAGCTTTGGTCTATCCTACGAGCAGTACTTC. The encoded protein is CASSFGLSYEQYF.

There are many counts of this clone. The conserved closing phenylalanine or tryptophan is absent in this CDR3, likely reflecting a read error. The V and J genes are TRBV20-1 and TRBJ2-1, with D possibly matching TRBD2 (5 bases). Deletions cut 6 bases from V and 1 base from J, with 13 bases between. CDR3 length equals 14 residues. CDR1 and CDR2 (germline): DFQATT, SNEGSKA (reference sequence). For the CDR3, the DNA is TGCAGTGCGGGCCTCGGAGGTTCCTACAATGAGCAGTTCGTC. Protein sequence: CSAGLGGSYNEQFV.

This clone has at least ten counts. The chain has TRBV7-3 and TRBJ2-3; 11 nucleotides match TRBD2. The CDR3 extends over 14 amino acids. Germline lookup yields CDR1 SGHTA and CDR2 FQGTGA. V was clipped by 7 bases and J by 3 bases; unmatched bases: 3. CDR3 sequence: CASKLAGGTDTQYF. For the CDR3, the DNA is TGTGCCAGCAAATTAGCGGGAGGGACAGATACGCAGTATTTT.

There are many counts of this clone. A much larger clone lies a single base off, so this may be a read error. This sample includes further DNA sequences coding for the same CDR3. This chain links TRBV11-2 with TRBJ1-3, with a weak D call TRBD1 (6 bases). This CDR3 is 16 amino acids long. The V gene's germline CDR1 is SGHAT and CDR2 FQNNGV. The CDR3 DNA follows: TGTGCCAGCAGTTTTATGTCTACAGGGTCTGGAAATACCATATATTTT. It encodes CASSFMSTGSGNTIYF.

By sample fraction, this clone is medium-sized. This chain joins TRBV13 and TRBJ2-7; 10 bases align to TRBD2. The CDR3 length is 15 residues. CDR1 and CDR2 from the germline V gene are PRHDT and FYEKMQ (reference sequence). Unmatched junction bases numbered 5, after V lost 1 base and J lost 5 bases. CDR3 amino acids: CASSLEAGGIHEQYF. The CDR3 bases are TGTGCCAGCAGCTTAGAAGCGGGAGGGATTCACGAGCAGTACTTC.

This clone showed up many times. The chain employs TRBV6-1 and TRBJ2-7, with D possibly matching TRBD1 (5 bases). V lost 7 bases and J lost 6, with 16 bases in between. Germline values: CDR1 MNHNS, CDR2 SASEGT. The CDR3 runs 13 residues. The CDR3 coding sequence is TGTGCCAGCATAAGACAGATCGGTGGCGAGCAGTACTTC. Translating gives CASIRQIGGEQYF.

The sample holds many counts of this clone. The genes are TRBV27 and TRBJ2-1; 7 bases agree with TRBD2. From germline, CDR1 is MNHEY and CDR2 SMNVEV (reference sequence). This CDR3 region has 16 residues. V lost 4 bases to trimming and J lost 8 bases; unmatched junction nucleotides: 14. CDR3: CASSSPGGGILDEQFF. The DNA of the CDR3 is TGTGCCAGCAGTTCTCCCGGGGGAGGGATTTTGGATGAGCAGTTCTTC.

By proportion, this clone is medium-sized. The CDR3 coding sequence is TGCGCCAGCAGCCAAAACGGTTGGGGCAATGAGCAGTTCTTC. Protein: CASSQNGWGNEQFF. V and J are TRBV4-1 and TRBJ2-1; D remains ambiguous. The CDR3 has 14 amino acids. The V end lost 2 bases, the J end lost 6 bases, and 11 bases lay between the germline ends. CDR1 is MGHRA and CDR2 is YSYEKL in the germline V gene.

This clone counts as medium-sized. The chain combines TRBV9 with TRBJ2-3; no clear D gene. The ends were cut back, 2 bases at V and 7 bases at J, with 20 bases in the middle. Per the germline V gene, CDR1 is SGDLS and CDR2 is YYNGEE. The CDR3 spans 16 residues. CDR3 loop: CASSVGDSLFAHTQYF. The DNA for the CDR3 is TGTGCCAGCAGCGTCGGAGACTCCCTCTTTGCTCATACGCAGTATTTT.

By share, this clone counts as medium-sized. V usage is TRBV28 and J usage is TRBJ2-7; perhaps TRBD1 as D (6 bases). Germline CDR1 is MDHEN and CDR2 is SYDVKM. The length of the CDR3 is 14 residues. V dropped 10 bases and J dropped 3 bases, with 19 bases sitting between them. The CDR3 DNA reads as TGTGCCACTGTGGGACAAAGAACCCACTACGAGCAGTACTTC. It specifies CATVGQRTHYEQYF.

The sample holds many counts of this clone. The chain carries TRBV18 and TRBJ2-7, with D hard to call. Germline V gives CDR1 KGHSH, CDR2 LQKENI. The CDR3 has 17 amino acids. The V gene lost 0 bases and the J gene lost 0 bases, with 15 bases spanning the gap. CDR3: CASSPPLAGPSSYEQYF. The CDR3 nucleotides are TGTGCCAGCTCACCACCCTTAGCAGGACCCAGCTCCTACGAGCAGTACTTC. The variable domain in full, with the rest retrieved from reference TRBV18 and TRBJ2-7, is NAGVMQNPRHLVRRRGQEARLRCSPMKGHSHVYWYRQLPEEGLKFMVYLQKENIIDESGMPKERFSAEFPKEGPSILRIQQVVRGDSAAYFCASSPPLAGPSSYEQYFGPGTRLTVT.

This clone has a count of ten or more. The chain carries TRBV18 and TRBJ1-1; 10 nucleotides line up with TRBD1. The J segment lost 5 bases and the V segment lost 3 bases, leaving 0 bases of the junction unmatched. The CDR3 consists of 13 residues. From germline, CDR1 is KGHSH and CDR2 LQKENI. The CDR3 DNA follows: TGTGCCAGCTCACCGGACAGGGGGACTGAAGCTTTCTTT. Amino acids: CASSPDRGTEAFF.

This clone was detected many times. A clone one base away is much larger, so this may be a read error. This chain connects TRBV29-1 to TRBJ1-3; D is unclear. The CDR3 is 12 amino acids. Per the germline V gene, CDR1 is SQVTM and CDR2 is ANQGSEA. The V end was cut by 7 bases, the J end by 2 bases, with 9 bases between. For the CDR3, the DNA is TGCAGCGCTGGGAGCCCTGGAAACACCATATATTTT. Amino acid sequence: CSAGSPGNTIYF.

Within the sample, this clone is medium-sized. The V call is TRBV20-1, the J call TRBJ1-1, with 8 nucleotides matching TRBD1. V shed 0 bases and J 12 bases; nucleotides not matched to a gene: 18. Germline CDR1 DFQATT, CDR2 SNEGSKA (reference sequence). The CDR3 runs 16 residues. The CDR3 coding sequence is TGCAGTGCTAGAGATGCAGGGGGCCCTCCCCCCGTGTCACCTTTCTTT. Its protein is CSARDAGGPPPVSPFF.

By proportion, this clone is medium-sized. The rearrangement uses TRBV2 and TRBJ2-1; a weak D match, TRBD2 (5 bases). The CDR3 totals 18 residues. Germline V gene data show CDR1 as SNHLY and CDR2 as FYNNEI. V was cut by 0 bases and J by 6 bases, with 21 bases left in between. CDR3 DNA: TGTGCCAGCAGTGAAGCGCTTATAGGACTCAAGACGGTCAATGAGCAGTTCTTC. Encoded protein: CASSEALIGLKTVNEQFF.

Points on this clone: This is likely a read error, given that the CDR3 carries no conserved phenylalanine or tryptophan at its end. This chain connects TRBV20-1 to TRBJ2-1, with D hard to call. This CDR3 has 10 amino acids. Germline-derived CDR1 and CDR2 are DFQATT and SNEGSKA (reference sequence). Between the trimmed V and J ends, which lost 4 bases and 7 bases, there was a span of 5 bases. CDR3 amino acids: CSATSNEQFL. The DNA for the CDR3 is TGCAGTGCTACCAGTAATGAGCAGTTCCTC.

In this sample, this clone turned up many times. Given a much more abundant clone one base away, this may be a read error. Other DNA sequences within the sample encode an identical CDR3. V and J are TRBV12-3 or TRBV12-4 and TRBJ1-1; tentatively, D is TRBD1 (6 bases). This CDR3 comprises 14 residues. CDR3 sequence (DNA): TGTGCCAGCAGTTTAAGGGGGGCGTCCACTGAAGCTTTCTTC. It translates to CASSLRGASTEAFF.

This clone was counted at least ten times. A clone one base away is much larger, so this may be a read error. No conserved phenylalanine or tryptophan is present at the end of the CDR3, so a read error is the likely explanation. The chain has TRBV27 and TRBJ2-1; D might be TRBD1 (6 bases). This CDR3 is 16 amino acids long. Germline CDR1 MNHEY, CDR2 SMNVEV (reference sequence). Trimming removed 1 base from V and 0 bases from J, with 10 bases in between. The CDR3 coding sequence is TGTGCCAGCAGTTTATTGGGGGCGAGCTCCTACAATGAGCAGTTCGTC. Amino acid sequence: CASSLLGASSYNEQFV.

This clone has ten or more counts. The chain couples TRBV7-9 to TRBJ1-1; D is undetermined. The CDR3 length is 14 residues. Trimming left V 0 bases short and J 1 base short, with 6 bases between. Germline CDR1 is SEHNR and CDR2 is FQNEAQ (reference sequence). CDR3 sequence reads: CASSLAGGNTEAFF. In DNA, the CDR3 is TGTGCCAGCAGCTTAGCGGGAGGGAACACTGAAGCTTTCTTT.

Of note for this clone: An end of the junction differs from the germline gene, which may be a read error. The chain couples TRBV4-1 to TRBJ2-7; no clear D. This CDR3 is 13 amino acids long. Germline CDR1 MGHRA, CDR2 YSYEKL. The chain's CDR3 is CASSQELICEQYF. The CDR3 coding sequence is TGTGCCAGCAGCCAAGAATTAATCTGCGAGCAGTACTTC.

This clone was detected many times. The CDR3 sequence: CASSPGLARLTGELFF. The CDR3 DNA sequence: TGTGCCAGCTCCCCCGGACTAGCGAGACTGACCGGGGAGCTGTTTTTT. The rearrangement links TRBV18 to TRBJ2-2; 9 bases fit TRBD2. CDR3 length: 16 residues. Trimming at V came to 6 bases and at J to 5 bases, leaving 10 bases not matched to a gene. Per germline, CDR1 KGHSH and CDR2 LQKENI.

This clone is classed as medium-sized (0.01 to 0.1%). A read error may account for a junction end that differs from germline. The chain has TRBV6-4 and TRBJ2-2; 12 bases agree with TRBD1. Germline assignment: CDR1 MRHNA and CDR2 SNTAGT. This CDR3 comprises 18 residues. For the CDR3, the DNA is TGTGCCAGCAGTAAAACCGGGACAGGGGGCACGAAAACCGGGGAGCTGTTTTTT. This sequence encodes CASSKTGTGGTKTGELFF.

J is TRBJ2-1 and V is TRBV7-2, with D perhaps given as TRBD1 or TRBD2 (6 bases each). Germline V gives CDR1 SGHTA, CDR2 FQGNSA. Trimming removed 0 bases at V and 8 bases at J, with 8 bases between. The CDR3 sequence is 13 residues long. CDR3 DNA: TGTGCCAGCAGCTTAGCGGGGGGCGATGAGCAGTTCTTC. Its translation: CASSLAGGDEQFF.

In its sample, this clone ranks as medium-sized. The rearrangement links TRBV5-1 to TRBJ2-2; 8 nucleotides line up with TRBD2. The germline V gene encodes CDR1 SGHRS and CDR2 YFSETQ. Trimming at V came to 4 bases and at J to 6 bases, leaving 5 bases not matched to a gene. CDR3 length: 14 residues. The CDR3 region is CASSRQRESGELFF. The CDR3 nucleotides are TGCGCCAGCAGCCGCCAGCGGGAGTCCGGGGAGCTGTTTTTT.

Relative to its sample, this clone is medium-sized (0.01 to 0.1%). The chain joins TRBV5-1 to TRBJ2-2; TRBD1 or TRBD2 may be the D gene (5 bases each). Trimming stripped 6 bases from V and 3 bases from J, with 12 bases between. CDR3 length: 14 residues. Per germline, CDR1 SGHRS and CDR2 YFSETQ. The DNA of the CDR3 is TGCGCCAGCACGGCCGGGACGTACACCGGGGAGCTGTTTTTT. As protein: CASTAGTYTGELFF.

This chain uses TRBV18 with TRBJ2-7; the match to TRBD2 covers 8 bases. V shed 2 bases, J shed 4 bases, and the junction held 16 bases outside the gene matches. This CDR3 region has 18 residues. Germline assignment: CDR1 KGHSH and CDR2 LQKENI. CDR3 loop: CASSPIGRRGAGGYEQYF. In nucleotides, the CDR3 is TGTGCCAGCTCACCAATCGGGAGGAGGGGCGCGGGGGGATACGAGCAGTACTTC.

V and J are TRBV6-1 and TRBJ2-5, with 9 bases lining up with TRBD1. The germline V gene has CDR1 MNHNS and CDR2 SASEGT. CDR3 length equals 14 residues. V shed 8 bases, J shed 6 bases, and the junction held 10 bases outside the gene matches. CDR3 sequence: CASFSGTGRKTQYF. The CDR3 coding sequence is TGTGCCAGCTTCTCAGGGACAGGGAGGAAGACCCAGTACTTC.